The next 17 T cell receptor beta chains were all read from a single sample in a study of blood T cell repertoires in COVID-19. Profiling relied on immunoSEQ multiplex PCR, and the TCRdb table lists in-frame clones only, not all of them. The top ten clones hold roughly 1.4% of a sample with roughly 400,000 clones, about 88% of them seen once. Sequencing used PBMCs or T cells enriched from blood (not recorded which). The receptor set was obtained from a woman between 18 and 29 years old who had been exposed to COVID-19.

The V gene is TRBV27, the J gene TRBJ2-1; weak D call: TRBD2 (6 bases). Germline CDR1 is MNHEY and CDR2 is SMNVEV (reference sequence). There are 15 residues in the CDR3. V was clipped by 8 bases and J by 6 bases, with 20 bases between them. For the CDR3, the DNA is TGTGCCAGCCGTTCCCAAGCGGCCGGGGGCAATGAGCAGTTCTTC. Translating it yields CASRSQAAGGNEQFF.

The chain couples TRBV6-5 to TRBJ1-4, with no clear D. Trimming removed 2 bases at V and 3 bases at J, with 7 bases between. CDR3 length: 14 residues. Germline V CDR1 and CDR2: MNHEY, SVGAGI. The CDR3 DNA follows: TGTGCCAGCAGTTACCGGAGCGCTAATGAAAAACTGTTTTTT. Protein sequence: CASSYRSANEKLFF.

The rearrangement uses TRBV12-3 or TRBV12-4 and TRBJ2-5, with D hard to call. The CDR3 has 13 residues. Trimming removed 5 bases at V and 1 base at J, with 8 bases between. In DNA, the CDR3 is TGTGCCAGCAGTGCGTCGATCCAAGAGACCCAGTACTTC. Encoded protein: CASSASIQETQYF.

A few counts support this clone. The chain recombines TRBV5-1 with TRBJ2-2; TRBD1 matches 9 bases. With V trimmed by 4 bases and J by 1 base, 17 bases remained unmatched. The CDR3 runs to 20 residues. The V gene's germline CDR1 is SGHRS and CDR2 YFSETQ. The CDR3 region has the DNA TGCGCCAGCAGCATACTACCCGGGACAGGGAACAACTTGAACACCGGGGAGCTGTTTTTT. This gives the protein CASSILPGTGNNLNTGELFF.

The chain has TRBV20-1 and TRBJ2-7; D gene uncertain. Per the germline V gene, CDR1 is DFQATT and CDR2 is SNEGSKA (reference sequence). The CDR3 length is 13 residues. Trimming pared 3 bases from V and 0 bases from J, leaving 9 bases between. The DNA of the CDR3 is TGCAGTGCTAGTCTCGGGTACTCCTACGAGCAGTACTTC. Translated, it gives CSASLGYSYEQYF.

The chain links TRBV19 to TRBJ1-1; D possibly corresponds to TRBD1 (6 bases). V shed 7 bases and J shed 4 bases, with 10 bases lying between them. The CDR3 has 12 amino acids. Germline CDR1 and CDR2: LNHDA and SQIVND (reference sequence). CDR3 sequence: CASTTGITEAFF. CDR3 nucleotides: TGTGCCAGTACTACAGGGATCACTGAAGCTTTCTTT.

This chain uses TRBV6-5 with TRBJ1-1; D might be TRBD1 (5 bases). The CDR3 contains 14 residues. V was trimmed by 5 bases and J by 1 base, leaving 11 bases between them. In germline, CDR1 is MNHEY, CDR2 SVGAGI. CDR3 DNA: TGTGCCAGCAGTCCACAGGAGACGAACACTGAAGCTTTCTTT. This sequence encodes CASSPQETNTEAFF.

V gene TRBV7-7 combines with J gene TRBJ2-1, with TRBD1 matching 9 bases. The CDR3 covers 14 residues. Per germline, CDR1 SSHAT and CDR2 FNYEAQ (reference sequence). Germline trimming cut 1 base from V and 7 bases from J; bases unmatched to any gene: 2. The CDR3 reads CASSLGDRVNEQFF. The CDR3 region has the DNA TGTGCCAGCAGCTTAGGGGACAGGGTTAATGAGCAGTTCTTC.

The chain combines TRBV7-7 with TRBJ2-7; TRBD1 might be the D (6 bases). V shed 5 bases and J shed 0 bases, with 26 bases lying between them. Germline V CDR1 and CDR2: SSHAT, FNYEAQ (reference sequence). The CDR3 extends over 19 amino acids. CDR3 sequence: CASSHTPRRQVRDSYEQYF. CDR3 sequence (DNA): TGTGCCAGCAGCCATACCCCACGGAGACAGGTTCGCGACTCCTACGAGCAGTACTTC.

V is TRBV19 and J is TRBJ1-2; D might be TRBD1 (6 bases). CDR1 is LNHDA, CDR2 SQIVND, per germline (reference sequence). This CDR3 comprises 18 residues. Deletions cut 3 bases from V and 1 base from J, with 21 bases between. The CDR3 spells CASSIRTQGIEFNYGYTF. The CDR3 bases are TGTGCCAGTAGTATCCGCACACAGGGAATAGAGTTTAACTATGGCTACACCTTC. Full variable domain (outside the CDR3, taken from reference TRBV19 and TRBJ1-2): DGGITQSPKYLFRKEGQNVTLSCEQNLNHDAMYWYRQDPGQGLRLIYYSQIVNDFQKGDIAEGYSVSREKKESFPLTVTSAQKNPTAFYLCASSIRTQGIEFNYGYTFGSGTRLTVV.

The table lists this clone with a few counts. This chain joins TRBV24-1 and TRBJ1-1; D might be TRBD1 (6 bases). Germline CDR1 is KGHDR and CDR2 is SFDVKD. The V end lost 3 bases, the J end lost 9 bases, and 10 bases lay between the germline ends. This CDR3 region has 12 residues. Written as DNA, the CDR3 is TGTGCCACCAGTGATCCGGACAGACAAGCTTTCTTT. Translation: CATSDPDRQAFF.

V and J are TRBV29-1 and TRBJ2-2; 12 bases are a match to TRBD2. This CDR3 has 14 amino acids. V trimming: 6 bases; J trimming: 5 bases; junction bases outside the gene matches: 4. Looked up from germline, CDR1 is SQVTM and CDR2 is ANQGSEA. Here the CDR3 reads CSVLAGGRTGELFF. CDR3 bases: TGCAGCGTCCTAGCGGGGGGGCGGACCGGGGAGCTGTTTTTT.

J is TRBJ2-7 and V is TRBV18; D is perhaps TRBD2 (6 bases). There are 17 residues in the CDR3. Trimming shortened V by 1 base and J by 2 bases, and 18 bases separated the two germline ends. Per germline, CDR1 KGHSH and CDR2 LQKENI. CDR3 protein: CASSPHGGEARAYEQYF. Written as DNA, the CDR3 is TGTGCCAGCTCACCACACGGAGGGGAGGCCAGGGCCTACGAGCAGTACTTC.

CDR3 protein: CASSLGAVRETQYF. CDR3 coding DNA: TGTGCCAGCAGCTTAGGGGCAGTAAGAGAGACCCAGTACTTC. V and J are TRBV7-2 and TRBJ2-5; no definite D call. CDR1 is SGHTA, CDR2 FQGNSA, per germline. The V end was cut by 1 base, the J end by 4 bases, with 10 bases between. The CDR3 has 14 amino acids. Full variable domain (missing parts from reference TRBV7-2 and TRBJ2-5): GAGVSQSPSNKVTEKGKDVELRCDPISGHTALYWYRQSLGQGLEFLIYFQGNSAPDKSGLPSDRFSAERTGGSVSTLTIQRTQQEDSAVYLCASSLGAVRETQYFGPGTRLLVL.

This chain joins TRBV6-5 and TRBJ2-2; TRBD1 is a possible D gene (6 bases). The V end was cut by 5 bases, the J end by 4 bases, with 14 bases between. The CDR3 runs to 15 residues. Germline CDR1 MNHEY, CDR2 SVGAGI. The CDR3 sequence: CASSPRGTGTGELFF. For the CDR3, the DNA is TGTGCCAGCAGTCCCAGGGGCACGGGCACCGGGGAGCTGTTTTTT.

The chain uses TRBV18 and TRBJ2-3, with D tentatively TRBD1 (6 bases). V was cut by 8 bases and J by 1 base, with 10 bases left in between. Germline assignment: CDR1 KGHSH and CDR2 LQKENI. The CDR3 is 13 residues long. The chain's CDR3 is CASERTGTDTQYF. DNA of the CDR3: TGTGCCAGCGAACGGACAGGCACAGATACGCAGTATTTT.

CDR3 sequence reads: CATSGTVSNQPQHF. The CDR3 coding sequence is TGTGCCACCAGTGGTACGGTTAGCAATCAGCCCCAGCATTTT. This chain joins TRBV24-1 and TRBJ1-5, with D unresolved. CDR1 and CDR2 (germline): KGHDR, SFDVKD. The CDR3 totals 14 residues. Trimming took off 5 bases at V and 0 bases at J, with 7 bases between the two ends.